The present T cell receptor beta chain was sequenced within a study of T cell changes during pregnancy in multiple sclerosis. This clone was detected once. The CDR3 runs to 16 residues. The data were produced by immunoSEQ multiplex PCR, yet TCRdb's version contains in-frame clones alone and is incomplete. Of tens of thousands of clones listed, approximately 90% were seen once; the top ten hold over 1.1%. V gene TRBV21-1 combines with J gene TRBJ2-7; the table's D call, TRBD2, has no DNA check behind it. TRBV21-1 is given as a pseudogene. This receptor was identified in a female donor with multiple sclerosis, enrolled in a pregnancy study. The source material was peripheral blood, sampled before pregnancy. The CDR3 nucleotides read TGTGCCAGCAGCAAAGCACAGGGAGGGGCGTCCTACGAGCAGTACTTC. Encoded protein: CASSKAQGGASYEQYF.